This TCR beta chain is from a study of blood T cell repertoires in COVID-19 (dated by TCRdb to 2019 to 2021). With respect to the entire study: The collaborator samples originated in the United States, Italy and Spain and spanned the acute and convalescent phases of COVID-19. The samples were drawn from two sources: the first 160 participants of the ongoing ImmuneRACE study, and some 1,300 subjects contributed by 6 global collaborators. The material from the prospective study consisted of cDNA or gDNA derived from T cells, B-cell-depleted T cells, or PBMCs. Subjects who had been exposed to COVID-19, were actively infected with it, or had recovered from it provided the deeply sampled blood TCRbeta repertoires that made up the dataset. A freely available public database, intended as a resource for researchers studying the immune response to SARS-CoV-2, is where the repertoires were released. A de-identified subject ID, COVID-19 status, age in years and sex were almost always included in the sample metadata. Where available, HLA class I and class II types were obtained from metadata supplied by the sample provider rather than from assay-based typing.

Via the germline V gene, CDR1 is MDHEN and CDR2 SYDVKM. From the cysteine through the phenylalanine, the CDR3 covers 16 amino acids. CDR3 DNA only is kept here, 48 bases in frame from base 1. V is pruned by 6 bases and J by 1 base, leaving 4 bases of the junction without a gene match. Participants in the prospective study were enrolled through a virtual design, were aged 18 to 89 years, and lived in roughly 26 United States geographic areas. To assign participants to cohorts, the prospective study relied on clinical history that participants themselves reported in a screening survey and a study questionnaire. For ImmuneRACE Cohort 3, a participant was defined as recovered based on two consecutive negative NP/OP PCR tests, clearance by a healthcare professional, or resolution of symptoms. In the prospective study, mobile phlebotomists collected whole blood, serum and a nasopharyngeal or oropharyngeal swab from each participant. Participants in the prospective study had the option to provide additional blood draws and questionnaires over an approximately 2-month period. Before DNA extraction, blood samples from the prospective study were shipped at room temperature or frozen.

TCRbeta CDR3 regions were amplified from genomic DNA by means of the immunoSEQ Assay, a bias-controlled multiplex PCR. The paper's data handling went like this. Within the assay, amplification of reference gene primers was used to estimate how many nucleated cells each sample contained. To quantify the absolute abundance of each unique TCRbeta CDR3 rearrangement, sequence reads were collapsed and filtered. For each sample, productive Simpson clonality was calculated as the square root of Simpson's diversity index over productive rearrangements. TCRdb re-hosts the immuneACCESS table, in-frame sequences only. Its copies lack some clones; in the studies checked, an unresolved V gene accounts for under half of them, and the cause for the rest is not known. The V and J calls and clone size are taken from that table; D and trimming were inferred from the DNA. This sample gives 250,000 to 350,000 clones in total; 85% of them show up just once. Around 2.3% of the sample goes to the ten largest clones.

To note about this clone: Its antigen is still unknown. The record has no base qualities; no much larger clone is one base away.

What the study reported, not specific to this receptor: The quantity of clinical and demographic metadata differed by source and by participant and was supplied without curation.

The chain uses TRBV28 and TRBJ2-1, with 12 junctional bases fitting TRBD2. Sequencing used PBMCs or T cells enriched from blood (not recorded which). The sequence came from a woman in her forties or fifties who had recovered from COVID-19. The sequence in DNA is TGTGCCAGCAGATTGACTAGCGGGGGTTCCTACAATGAGCAGTTCTTC. Its translation reads: CASRLTSGGSYNEQFF.